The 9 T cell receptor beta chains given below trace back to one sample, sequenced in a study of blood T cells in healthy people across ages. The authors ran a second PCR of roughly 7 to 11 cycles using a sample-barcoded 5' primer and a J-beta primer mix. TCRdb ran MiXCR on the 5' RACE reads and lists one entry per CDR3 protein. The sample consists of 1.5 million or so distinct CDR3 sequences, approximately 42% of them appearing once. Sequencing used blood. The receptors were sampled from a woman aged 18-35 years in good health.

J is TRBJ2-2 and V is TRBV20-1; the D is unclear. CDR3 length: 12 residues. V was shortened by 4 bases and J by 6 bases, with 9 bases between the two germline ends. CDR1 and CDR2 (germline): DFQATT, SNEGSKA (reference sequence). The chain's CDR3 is CSAKDSPGELFF. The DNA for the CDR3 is TGCAGTGCTAAAGACTCGCCCGGGGAGCTGTTTTTT.

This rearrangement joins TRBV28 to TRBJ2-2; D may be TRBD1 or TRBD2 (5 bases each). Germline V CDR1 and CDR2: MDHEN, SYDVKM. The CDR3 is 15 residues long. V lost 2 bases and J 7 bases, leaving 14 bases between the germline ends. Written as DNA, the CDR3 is TGTGCCAGCAGTTTAGCCCGGGGCCCCTTCGGGGAGCTGTTTTTT. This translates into CASSLARGPFGELFF.

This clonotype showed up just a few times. DNA of the CDR3: TGTGCCAGCAGTTCACACCAGCGGCTTAACAATGAGCAGTTCTTC. Amino acids: CASSSHQRLNNEQFF. The rearrangement joins TRBV6-2 or TRBV6-3 to TRBJ2-1; maybe TRBD2 (5 bases). The CDR3 sequence is 15 residues long. Germline assignment: CDR1 MNHEY and CDR2 SVGEGT. Trimming shortened V by 4 bases and J by 5 bases, and 15 bases separated the two germline ends.

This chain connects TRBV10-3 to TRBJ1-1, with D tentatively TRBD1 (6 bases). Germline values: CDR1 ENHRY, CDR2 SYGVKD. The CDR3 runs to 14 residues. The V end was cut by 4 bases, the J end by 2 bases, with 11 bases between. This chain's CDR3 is CAISGGGSNTEAFF. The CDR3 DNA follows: TGTGCCATCAGTGGAGGGGGATCCAACACTGAAGCTTTCTTT.

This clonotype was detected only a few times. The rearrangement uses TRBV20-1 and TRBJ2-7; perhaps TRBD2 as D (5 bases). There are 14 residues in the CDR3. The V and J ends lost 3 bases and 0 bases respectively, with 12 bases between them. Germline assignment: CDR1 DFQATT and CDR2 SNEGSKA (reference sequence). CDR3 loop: CSASGGLGSYEQYF. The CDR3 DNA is TGCAGTGCTAGTGGAGGCCTGGGCTCCTACGAGCAGTACTTC.

The CDR3 DNA follows: TGTGCCGTTGTGGGCGAGAACACTGAAGCTTTCTTT. This codes for CAVVGENTEAFF. The chain is built from TRBV6-2 or TRBV6-3 and TRBJ1-1, with no clear D. Trimming pared 11 bases from V and 1 base from J, leaving 11 bases between. CDR1 is MNHEY and CDR2 is SVGEGT in the germline V gene. The CDR3 is 12 residues long.

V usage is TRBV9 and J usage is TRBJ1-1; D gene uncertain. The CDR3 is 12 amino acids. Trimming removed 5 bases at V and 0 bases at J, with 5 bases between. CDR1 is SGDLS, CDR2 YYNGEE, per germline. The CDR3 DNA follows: TGTGCCAGCAGTGCACTGAACACTGAAGCTTTCTTT. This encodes CASSALNTEAFF.

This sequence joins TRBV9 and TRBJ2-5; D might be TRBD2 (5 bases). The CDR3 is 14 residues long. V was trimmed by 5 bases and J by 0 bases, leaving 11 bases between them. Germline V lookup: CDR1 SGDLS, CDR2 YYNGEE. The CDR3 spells CASSSLANQETQYF. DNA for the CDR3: TGTGCCAGCAGTTCCTTAGCGAACCAAGAGACCCAGTACTTC.

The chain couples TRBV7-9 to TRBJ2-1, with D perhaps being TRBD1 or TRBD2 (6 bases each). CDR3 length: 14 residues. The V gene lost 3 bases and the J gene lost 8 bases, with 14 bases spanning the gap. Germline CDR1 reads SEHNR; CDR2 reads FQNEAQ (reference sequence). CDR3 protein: CASSFWGARDEQFF. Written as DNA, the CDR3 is TGTGCCAGCAGCTTCTGGGGGGCTCGGGATGAGCAGTTCTTC.